This T cell receptor (beta chain) appears in the sequencing data of a study of blood T cell repertoires in COVID-19. Repertoires were generated with immunoSEQ multiplex PCR, while TCRdb's copy carries only in-frame clones and drops some. The sample includes roughly 100,000 clones, about 87% of them seen just once. Trimming took off 2 bases at V and 7 bases at J, with 9 bases between the two ends. Germline assignment: CDR1 MNHEY and CDR2 SMNVEV (reference sequence). The CDR3 spans 14 residues. The chain has TRBV27 and TRBJ1-6; D is undetermined. Sequenced input: peripheral blood. The sequence was obtained from a human donor with COVID-19, enrolled during active disease. The donor label of this sample is uncertain. Here the CDR3 reads CASSLGQRNSPLHF. The CDR3 DNA sequence: TGTGCCAGCAGTTTAGGGCAGCGGAATTCACCCCTCCACTTT.